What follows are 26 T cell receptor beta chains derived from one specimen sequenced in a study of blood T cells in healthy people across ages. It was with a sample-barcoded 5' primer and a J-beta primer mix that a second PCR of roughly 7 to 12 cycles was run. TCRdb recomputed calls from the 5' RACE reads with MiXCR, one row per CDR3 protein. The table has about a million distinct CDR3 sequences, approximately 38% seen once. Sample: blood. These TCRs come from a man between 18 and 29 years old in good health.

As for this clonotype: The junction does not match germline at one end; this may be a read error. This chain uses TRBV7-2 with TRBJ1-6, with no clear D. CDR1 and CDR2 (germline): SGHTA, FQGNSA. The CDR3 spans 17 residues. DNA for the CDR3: TGTGCCAGCAGCTTAGTTGGTTCGGAGATGTATAATTCACCCCCCCACTTT. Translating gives CASSLVGSEMYNSPPHF.

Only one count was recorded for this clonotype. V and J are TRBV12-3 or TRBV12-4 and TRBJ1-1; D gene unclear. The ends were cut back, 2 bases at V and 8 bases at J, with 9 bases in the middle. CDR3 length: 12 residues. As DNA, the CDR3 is TGTGCCAGCAGTTTACGTTGGACGGAAGCTTTCTTT. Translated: CASSLRWTEAFF.

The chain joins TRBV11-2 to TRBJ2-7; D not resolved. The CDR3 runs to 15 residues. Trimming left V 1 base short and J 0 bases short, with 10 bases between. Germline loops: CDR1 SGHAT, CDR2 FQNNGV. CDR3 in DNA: TGTGCCAGCAGCTTAGCGGCGCCCCGCTCCTACGAGCAGTACTTC. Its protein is CASSLAAPRSYEQYF.

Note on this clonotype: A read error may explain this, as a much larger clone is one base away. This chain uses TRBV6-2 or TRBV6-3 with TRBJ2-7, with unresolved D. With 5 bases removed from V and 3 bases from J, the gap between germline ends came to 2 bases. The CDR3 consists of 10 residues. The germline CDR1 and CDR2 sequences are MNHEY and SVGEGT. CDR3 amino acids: CASSHYEQYF. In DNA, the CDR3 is TGTGCCAGCAGTCACTACGAGCAGTACTTC.

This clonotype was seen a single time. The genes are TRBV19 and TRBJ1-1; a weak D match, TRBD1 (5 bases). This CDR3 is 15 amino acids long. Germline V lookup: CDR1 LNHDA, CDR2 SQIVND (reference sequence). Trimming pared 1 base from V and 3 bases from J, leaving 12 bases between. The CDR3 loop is CASSIAGSTHTEAFF. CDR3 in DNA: TGTGCCAGTAGTATAGCAGGGTCCACCCACACTGAAGCTTTCTTT.

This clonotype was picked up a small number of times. The chain's CDR3 is CASSLGKLNTEAFF. DNA for the CDR3: TGTGCCAGCAGTTTGGGGAAGCTGAACACTGAAGCTTTCTTT. The chain is built from TRBV27 and TRBJ1-1; no firm D call. CDR1 MNHEY and CDR2 SMNVEV come from the germline V gene (reference sequence). The CDR3 is made up of 14 amino acids. Trimming shortened V by 3 bases and J by 0 bases, and 8 bases separated the two germline ends.

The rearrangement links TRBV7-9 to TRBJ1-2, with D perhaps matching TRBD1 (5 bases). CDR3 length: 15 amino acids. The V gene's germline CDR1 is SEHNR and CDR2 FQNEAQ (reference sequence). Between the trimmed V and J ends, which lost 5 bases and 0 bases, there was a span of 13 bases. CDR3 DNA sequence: TGTGCCAGCAGCGGGTCAGGGAGAGCTAACTATGGCTACACCTTC. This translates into CASSGSGRANYGYTF.

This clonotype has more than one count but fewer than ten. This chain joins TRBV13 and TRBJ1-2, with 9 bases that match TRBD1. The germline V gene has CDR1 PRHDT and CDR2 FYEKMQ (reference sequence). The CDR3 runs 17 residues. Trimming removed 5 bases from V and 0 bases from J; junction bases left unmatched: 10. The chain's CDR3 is CASSTMTGGEANYGYTF. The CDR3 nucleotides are TGTGCCAGCAGCACAATGACAGGGGGGGAGGCTAACTATGGCTACACCTTC. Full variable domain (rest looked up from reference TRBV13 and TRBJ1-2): AAGVIQSPRHLIKEKRETATLKCYPIPRHDTVYWYQQGPGQDPQFLISFYEKMQSDKGSIPDRFSAQQFSDYHSELNMSSLELGDSALYFCASSTMTGGEANYGYTFGSGTRLTVV.

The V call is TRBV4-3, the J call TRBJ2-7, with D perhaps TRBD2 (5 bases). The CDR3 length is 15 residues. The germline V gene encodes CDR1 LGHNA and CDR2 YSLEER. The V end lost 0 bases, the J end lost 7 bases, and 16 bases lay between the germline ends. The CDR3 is CASSQERVVYNEQYF. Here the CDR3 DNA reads TGCGCCAGCAGCCAAGAGAGGGTAGTTTACAATGAGCAGTACTTC.

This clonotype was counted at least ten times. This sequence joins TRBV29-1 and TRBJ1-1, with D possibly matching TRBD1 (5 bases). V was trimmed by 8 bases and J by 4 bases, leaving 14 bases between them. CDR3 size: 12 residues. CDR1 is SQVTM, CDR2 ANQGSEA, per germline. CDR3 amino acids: CSTKSGITEAFF. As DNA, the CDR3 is TGCAGCACTAAATCAGGGATCACTGAAGCTTTCTTT.

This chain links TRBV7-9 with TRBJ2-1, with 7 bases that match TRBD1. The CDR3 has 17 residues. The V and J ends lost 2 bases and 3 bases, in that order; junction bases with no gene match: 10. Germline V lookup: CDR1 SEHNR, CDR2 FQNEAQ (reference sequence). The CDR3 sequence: CASSLLGGDAVYNEQFF. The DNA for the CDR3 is TGTGCCAGCAGCTTATTAGGGGGCGATGCTGTCTACAATGAGCAGTTCTTC. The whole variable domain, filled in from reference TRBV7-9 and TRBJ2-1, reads DTGVSQNPRHKITKRGQNVTFRCDPISEHNRLYWYRQTLGQGPEFLTYFQNEAQLEKSRLLSDRFSAERPKGSFSTLEIQRTEQGDSAMYLCASSLLGGDAVYNEQFFGPGTRLTVL.

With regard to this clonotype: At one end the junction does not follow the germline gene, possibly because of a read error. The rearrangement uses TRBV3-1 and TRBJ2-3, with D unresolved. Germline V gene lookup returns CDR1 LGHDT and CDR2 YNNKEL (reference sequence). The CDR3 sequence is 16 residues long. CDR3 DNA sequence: TGTGCCTGCAGCCAACTGGGCGCCCTAGAAGCAGATACGCAGTATTTT. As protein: CACSQLGALEADTQYF.

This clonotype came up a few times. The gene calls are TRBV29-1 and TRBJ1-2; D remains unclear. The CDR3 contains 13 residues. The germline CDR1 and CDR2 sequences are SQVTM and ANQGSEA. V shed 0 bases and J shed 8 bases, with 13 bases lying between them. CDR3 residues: CSVEDMLAQGYTF. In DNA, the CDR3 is TGCAGCGTTGAAGATATGCTCGCTCAAGGCTACACCTTC.

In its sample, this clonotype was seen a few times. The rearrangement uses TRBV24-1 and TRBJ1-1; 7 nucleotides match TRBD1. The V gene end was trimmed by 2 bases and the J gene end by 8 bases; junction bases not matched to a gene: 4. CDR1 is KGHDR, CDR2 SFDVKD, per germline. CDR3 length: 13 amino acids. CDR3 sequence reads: CATSDSQGVEAFF. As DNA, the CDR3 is TGTGCCACCAGTGATTCTCAGGGGGTGGAAGCTTTCTTT.

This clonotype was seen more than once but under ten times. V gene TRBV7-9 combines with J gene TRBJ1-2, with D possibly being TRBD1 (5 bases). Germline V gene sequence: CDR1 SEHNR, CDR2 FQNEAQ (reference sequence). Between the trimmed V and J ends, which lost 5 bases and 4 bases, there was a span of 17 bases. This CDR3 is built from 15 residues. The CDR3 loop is CASSTGRLWFYGYTF. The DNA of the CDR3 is TGTGCCAGCAGCACGGGACGGTTGTGGTTCTATGGCTACACCTTC.

The CDR3 DNA follows: TGTGCTGTCAGGGGGAACACCGGGGAGCTGTTTTTT. This encodes CAVRGNTGELFF. The chain has TRBV30 and TRBJ2-2; tentatively, D is TRBD1 (6 bases). This CDR3 has 12 residues. The germline V gene has CDR1 GTSNPN and CDR2 SVGIG (reference sequence).

CDR3 sequence: CATSDYGGVAFF. As DNA, the CDR3 is TGTGCCACCAGTGATTACGGCGGGGTAGCTTTCTTT. The chain has TRBV24-1 and TRBJ1-1, with D unclear. The CDR3 extends over 12 amino acids. The germline V gene encodes CDR1 KGHDR and CDR2 SFDVKD. V lost 2 bases to trimming and J lost 10 bases, with 10 bases between them.

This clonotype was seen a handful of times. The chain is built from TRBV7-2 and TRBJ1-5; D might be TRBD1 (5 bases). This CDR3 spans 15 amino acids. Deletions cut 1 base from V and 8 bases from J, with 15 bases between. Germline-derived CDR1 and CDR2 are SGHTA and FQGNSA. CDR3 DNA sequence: TGTGCCAGCAGCTTAGGGCGGGGGGAGTTGGAGCCCCAGCATTTT. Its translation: CASSLGRGELEPQHF.

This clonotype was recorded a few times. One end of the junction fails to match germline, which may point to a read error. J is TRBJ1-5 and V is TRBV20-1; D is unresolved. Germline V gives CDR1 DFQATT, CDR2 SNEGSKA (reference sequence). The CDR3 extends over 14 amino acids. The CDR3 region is CSARSGLERQPQHF. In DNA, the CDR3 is TGTAGTGCTCGCTCGGGGTTGGAGCGGCAGCCCCAGCATTTT.

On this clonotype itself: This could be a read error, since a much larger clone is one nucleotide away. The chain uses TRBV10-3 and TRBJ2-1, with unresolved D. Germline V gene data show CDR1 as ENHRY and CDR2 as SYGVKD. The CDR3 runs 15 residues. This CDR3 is CAISPTSSSYNERFF. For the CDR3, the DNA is TGTGCCATCAGCCCCACCTCCAGCTCCTACAATGAGCGGTTCTTC.

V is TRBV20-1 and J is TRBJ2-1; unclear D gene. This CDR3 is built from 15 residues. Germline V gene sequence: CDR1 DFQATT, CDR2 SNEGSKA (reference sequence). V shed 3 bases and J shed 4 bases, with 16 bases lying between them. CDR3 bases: TGCAGTGCTAGTCCTAGTGCTTGGGGTTACAATGAGCAGTTCTTC. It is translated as CSASPSAWGYNEQFF.

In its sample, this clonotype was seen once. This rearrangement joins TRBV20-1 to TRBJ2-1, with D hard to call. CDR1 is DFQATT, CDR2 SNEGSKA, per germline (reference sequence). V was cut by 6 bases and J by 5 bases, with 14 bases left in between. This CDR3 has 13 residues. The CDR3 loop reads CSAETPPHNEQFF. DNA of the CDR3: TGCAGTGCAGAGACCCCCCCACACAATGAGCAGTTCTTC.

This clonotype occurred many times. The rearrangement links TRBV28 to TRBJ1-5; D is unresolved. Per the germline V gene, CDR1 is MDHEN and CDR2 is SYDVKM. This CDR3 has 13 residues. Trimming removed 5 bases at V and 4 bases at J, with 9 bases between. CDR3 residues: CASSPDGNQPQHF. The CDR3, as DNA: TGTGCCAGCAGTCCGGACGGGAATCAGCCCCAGCATTTT.

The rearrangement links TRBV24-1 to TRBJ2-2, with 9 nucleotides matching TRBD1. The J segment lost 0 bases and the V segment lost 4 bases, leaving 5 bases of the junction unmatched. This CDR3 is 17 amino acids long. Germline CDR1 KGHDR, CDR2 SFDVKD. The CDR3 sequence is CATSDLGQGTNTGELFF. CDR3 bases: TGTGCCACCAGTGACCTAGGACAGGGGACGAACACCGGGGAGCTGTTTTTT.

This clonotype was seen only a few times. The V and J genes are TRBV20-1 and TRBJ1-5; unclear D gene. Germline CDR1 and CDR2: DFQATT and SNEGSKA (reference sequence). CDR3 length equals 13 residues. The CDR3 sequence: CSPVLPLSGPQHF. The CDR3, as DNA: TGCAGCCCGGTATTACCATTAAGCGGGCCCCAGCATTTT.

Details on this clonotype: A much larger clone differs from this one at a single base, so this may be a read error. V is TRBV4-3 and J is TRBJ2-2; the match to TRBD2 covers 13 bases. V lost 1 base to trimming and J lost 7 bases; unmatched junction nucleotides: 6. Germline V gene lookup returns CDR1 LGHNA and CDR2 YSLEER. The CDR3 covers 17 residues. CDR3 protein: CASSQGTSGGVDGELFF. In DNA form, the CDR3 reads TGCGCCAGCAGCCAAGGGACTAGCGGGGGAGTAGACGGGGAGCTGTTTTTT.